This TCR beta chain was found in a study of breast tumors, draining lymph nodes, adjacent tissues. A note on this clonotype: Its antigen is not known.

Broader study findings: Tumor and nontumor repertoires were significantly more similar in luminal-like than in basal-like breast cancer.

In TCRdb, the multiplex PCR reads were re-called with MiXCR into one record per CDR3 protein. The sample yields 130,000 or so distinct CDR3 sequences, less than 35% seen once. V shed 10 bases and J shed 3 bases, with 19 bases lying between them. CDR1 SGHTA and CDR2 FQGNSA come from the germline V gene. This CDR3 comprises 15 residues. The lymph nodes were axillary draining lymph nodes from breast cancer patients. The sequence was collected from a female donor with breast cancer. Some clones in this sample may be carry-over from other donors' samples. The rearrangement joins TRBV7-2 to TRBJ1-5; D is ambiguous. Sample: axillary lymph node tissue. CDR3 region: CANILAVENNQPQHF. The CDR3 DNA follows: TGTGCCAACATCTTAGCCGTCGAGAACAATCAGCCCCAGCATTTT.